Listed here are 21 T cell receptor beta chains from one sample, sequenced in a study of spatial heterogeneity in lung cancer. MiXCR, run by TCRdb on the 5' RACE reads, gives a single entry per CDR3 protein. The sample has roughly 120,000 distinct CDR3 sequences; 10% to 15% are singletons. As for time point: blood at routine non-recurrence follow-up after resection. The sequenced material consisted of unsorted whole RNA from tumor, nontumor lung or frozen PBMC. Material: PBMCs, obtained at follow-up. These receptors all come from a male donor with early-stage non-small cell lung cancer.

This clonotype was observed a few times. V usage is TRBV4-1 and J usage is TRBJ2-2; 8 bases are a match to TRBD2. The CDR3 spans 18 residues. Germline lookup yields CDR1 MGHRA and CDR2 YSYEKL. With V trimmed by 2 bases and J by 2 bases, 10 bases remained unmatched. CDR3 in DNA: TGCGCCAGCAGCCAACCCATCAGGACTAGCTTAAACACCGGGGAGCTGTTTTTT. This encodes CASSQPIRTSLNTGELFF.

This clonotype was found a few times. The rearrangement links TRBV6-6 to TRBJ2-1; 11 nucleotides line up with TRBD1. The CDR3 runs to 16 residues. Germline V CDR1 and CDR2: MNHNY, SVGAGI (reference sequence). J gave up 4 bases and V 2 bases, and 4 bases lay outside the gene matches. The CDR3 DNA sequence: TGTGCCAGCAGTTACACCGGGACAGGGGGGTACAATGAGCAGTTCTTC. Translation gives CASSYTGTGGYNEQFF.

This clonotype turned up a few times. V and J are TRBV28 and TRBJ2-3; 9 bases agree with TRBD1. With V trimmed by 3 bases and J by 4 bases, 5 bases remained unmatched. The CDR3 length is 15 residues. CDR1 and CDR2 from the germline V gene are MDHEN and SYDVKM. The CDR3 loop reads CASSFRQGVADTQYF. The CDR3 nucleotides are TGTGCCAGCAGTTTTCGACAGGGGGTGGCAGATACGCAGTATTTT.

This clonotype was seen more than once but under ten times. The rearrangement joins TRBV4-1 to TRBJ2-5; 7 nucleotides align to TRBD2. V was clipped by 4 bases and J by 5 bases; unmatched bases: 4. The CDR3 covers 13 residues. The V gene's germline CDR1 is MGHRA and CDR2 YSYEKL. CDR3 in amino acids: CASSLAGWETQYF. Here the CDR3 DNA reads TGCGCCAGCAGCCTAGCGGGTTGGGAGACCCAGTACTTC.

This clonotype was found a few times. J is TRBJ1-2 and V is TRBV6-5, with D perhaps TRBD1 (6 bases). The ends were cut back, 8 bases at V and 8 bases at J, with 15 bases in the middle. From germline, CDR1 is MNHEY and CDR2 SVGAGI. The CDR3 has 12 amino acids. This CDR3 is CASCRQGWGYTF. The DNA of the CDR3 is TGTGCCAGCTGTCGCCAGGGGTGGGGCTACACCTTC.

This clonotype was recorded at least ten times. CDR3: CASSQAGQTYGYTF. The CDR3 nucleotides are TGTGCCAGCAGCCAGGCGGGACAGACGTATGGCTACACCTTC. The chain combines TRBV4-2 with TRBJ1-2; TRBD1 agrees at 7 bases. J lost 5 bases, V lost 3 bases, and 6 bases had no gene match. The CDR3 loop spans 14 amino acids. In germline, CDR1 is LGHNA, CDR2 YNFKEQ.

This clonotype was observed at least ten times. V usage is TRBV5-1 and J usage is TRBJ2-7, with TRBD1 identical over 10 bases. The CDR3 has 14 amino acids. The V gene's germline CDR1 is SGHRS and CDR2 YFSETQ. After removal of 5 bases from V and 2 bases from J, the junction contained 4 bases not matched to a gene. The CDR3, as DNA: TGCGCCAGCAGAGCTGGGACAGGGGCCTACGAGCAGTACTTC. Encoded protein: CASRAGTGAYEQYF.

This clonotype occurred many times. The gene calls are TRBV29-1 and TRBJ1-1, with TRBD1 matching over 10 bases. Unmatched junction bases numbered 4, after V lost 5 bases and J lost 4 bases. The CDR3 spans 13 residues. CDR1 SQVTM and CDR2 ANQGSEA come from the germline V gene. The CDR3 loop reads CSVKWTGGTEAFF. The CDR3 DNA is TGCAGCGTTAAATGGACAGGGGGCACTGAAGCTTTCTTT.

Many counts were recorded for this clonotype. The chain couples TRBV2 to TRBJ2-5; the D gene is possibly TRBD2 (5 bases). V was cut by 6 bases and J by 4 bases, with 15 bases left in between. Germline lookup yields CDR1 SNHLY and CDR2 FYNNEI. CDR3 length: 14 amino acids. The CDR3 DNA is TGTGCCAGCAGCCTCGGGGTCCTGAGAGAGACCCAGTACTTC. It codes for CASSLGVLRETQYF.

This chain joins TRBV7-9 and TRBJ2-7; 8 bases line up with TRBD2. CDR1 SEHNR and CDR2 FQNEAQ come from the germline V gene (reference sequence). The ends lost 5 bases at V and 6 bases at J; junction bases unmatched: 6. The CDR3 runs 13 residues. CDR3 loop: CASSRDAGGEQYF. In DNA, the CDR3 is TGTGCCAGCAGCAGAGACGCGGGAGGCGAGCAGTACTTC. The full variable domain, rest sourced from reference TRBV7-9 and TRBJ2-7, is DTGVSQNPRHKITKRGQNVTFRCDPISEHNRLYWYRQTLGQGPEFLTYFQNEAQLEKSRLLSDRFSAERPKGSFSTLEIQRTEQGDSAMYLCASSRDAGGEQYFGPGTRLTVT.

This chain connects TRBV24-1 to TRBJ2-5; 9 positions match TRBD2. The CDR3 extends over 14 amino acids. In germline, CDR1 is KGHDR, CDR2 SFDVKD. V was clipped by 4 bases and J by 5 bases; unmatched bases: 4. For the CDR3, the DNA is TGTGCCACCAGTGACCGGACTAGCGCCGAGACCCAGTACTTC. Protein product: CATSDRTSAETQYF.

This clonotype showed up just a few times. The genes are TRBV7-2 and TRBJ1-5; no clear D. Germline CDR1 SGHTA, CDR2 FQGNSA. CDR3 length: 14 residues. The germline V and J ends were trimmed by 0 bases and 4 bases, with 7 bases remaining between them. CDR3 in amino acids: CASSLATGNQPQHF. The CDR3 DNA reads TGTGCCAGCAGCTTAGCCACGGGGAATCAGCCCCAGCATTTT.

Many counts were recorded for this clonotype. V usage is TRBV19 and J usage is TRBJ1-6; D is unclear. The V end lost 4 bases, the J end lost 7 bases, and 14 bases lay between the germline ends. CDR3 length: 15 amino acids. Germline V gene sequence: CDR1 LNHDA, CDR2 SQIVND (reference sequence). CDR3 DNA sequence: TGTGCCAGTAGTAAAGCCTCCGCGGTAAATTCACCCCTCCACTTT. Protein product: CASSKASAVNSPLHF.

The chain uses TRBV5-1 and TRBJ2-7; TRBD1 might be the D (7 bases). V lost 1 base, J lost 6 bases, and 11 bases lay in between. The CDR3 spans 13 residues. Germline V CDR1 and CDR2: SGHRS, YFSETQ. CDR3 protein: CASSLNRGGEQYF. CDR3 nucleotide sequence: TGCGCCAGCAGCTTGAACAGGGGAGGCGAGCAGTACTTC.

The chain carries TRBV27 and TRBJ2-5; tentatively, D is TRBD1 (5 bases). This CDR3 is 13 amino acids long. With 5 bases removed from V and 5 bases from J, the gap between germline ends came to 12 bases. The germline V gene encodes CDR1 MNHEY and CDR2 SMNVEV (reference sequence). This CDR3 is CASSPGIWETQYF. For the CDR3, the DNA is TGTGCCAGCAGTCCAGGGATCTGGGAGACCCAGTACTTC.

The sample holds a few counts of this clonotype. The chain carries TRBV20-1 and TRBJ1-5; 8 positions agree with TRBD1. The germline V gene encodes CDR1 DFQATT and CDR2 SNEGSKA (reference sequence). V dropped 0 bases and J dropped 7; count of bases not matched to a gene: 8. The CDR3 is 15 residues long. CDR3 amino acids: CSARDSRGPRQPQHF. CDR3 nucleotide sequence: TGCAGTGCTAGAGACAGCAGGGGGCCTCGGCAGCCCCAGCATTTT.

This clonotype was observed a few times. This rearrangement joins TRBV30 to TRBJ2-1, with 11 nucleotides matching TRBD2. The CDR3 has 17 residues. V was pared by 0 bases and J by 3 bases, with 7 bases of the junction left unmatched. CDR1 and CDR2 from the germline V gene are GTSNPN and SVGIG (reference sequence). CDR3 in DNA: TGTGCCTGGAGTGTCTCCACGACTAGCGGGGACTACAATGAGCAGTTCTTC. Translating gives CAWSVSTTSGDYNEQFF.

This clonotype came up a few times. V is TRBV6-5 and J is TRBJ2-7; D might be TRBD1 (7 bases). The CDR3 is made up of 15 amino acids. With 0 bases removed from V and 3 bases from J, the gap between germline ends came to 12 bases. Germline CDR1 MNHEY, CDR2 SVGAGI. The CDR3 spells CASSYSFQGGYEQYF. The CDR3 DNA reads TGTGCCAGCAGTTACTCTTTTCAGGGGGGCTACGAGCAGTACTTC.

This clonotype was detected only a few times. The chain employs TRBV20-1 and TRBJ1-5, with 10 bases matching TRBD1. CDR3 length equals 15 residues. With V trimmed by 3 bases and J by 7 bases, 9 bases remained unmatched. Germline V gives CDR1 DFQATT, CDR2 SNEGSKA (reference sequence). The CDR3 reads CSASTRDRGLQPQHF. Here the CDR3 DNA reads TGCAGTGCTAGTACCAGGGACAGGGGCCTCCAGCCCCAGCATTTT.

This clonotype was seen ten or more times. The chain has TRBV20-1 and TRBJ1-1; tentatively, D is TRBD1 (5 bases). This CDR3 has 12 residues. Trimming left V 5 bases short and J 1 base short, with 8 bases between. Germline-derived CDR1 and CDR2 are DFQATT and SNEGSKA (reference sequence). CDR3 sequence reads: CSALTENTEAFF. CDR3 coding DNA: TGCAGTGCTTTGACAGAGAACACTGAAGCTTTCTTT.

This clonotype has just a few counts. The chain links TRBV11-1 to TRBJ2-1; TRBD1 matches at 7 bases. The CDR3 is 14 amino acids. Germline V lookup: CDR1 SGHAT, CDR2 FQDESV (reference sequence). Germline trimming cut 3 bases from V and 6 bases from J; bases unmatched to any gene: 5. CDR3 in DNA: TGTGCCAGCAGCTTTCCGGGACAGTTCAATGAGCAGTTCTTC. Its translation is CASSFPGQFNEQFF.